The TCR beta chain under discussion was sequenced for a study of cytomegalovirus exposure and HLA in healthy donors. Study background: The roughly 110 validation repertoires were reported in a later analysis to have been generated on the same platform as the roughly 700 first-cohort repertoires. Study-wide points: Rare TCR sequences dominated, though some public TCRs recurred in many donors.

The approximately 120-subject validation cohort, separate from the roughly 670-subject first cohort, included the donors. Trimming removed 0 bases at V and 0 bases at J, with 14 bases between. The CDR3 contains 17 residues. Germline loops: CDR1 SEHNR, CDR2 FQNEAQ (reference sequence). The assay was immunoSEQ multiplex PCR, and TCRdb's table has in-frame clones only and misses some. Of about 360,000 clones in the sample, about nine tenths were seen once. This clone was recorded once. The target antigen is unknown. This receptor was obtained from a woman aged 18-35 years in good health and CMV-seronegative. The chain has TRBV7-9 and TRBJ1-1, with D possibly matching TRBD1 (5 bases). The source material was PBMCs. The CDR3, as DNA: TGTGCCAGCAGCTTAGCCCGCCAGGGCTACATGAACACTGAAGCTTTCTTT. Its translation: CASSLARQGYMNTEAFF.